Following are 13 T cell receptor beta chains from one sample sequenced in a study of blood T cell repertoires in COVID-19. Profiling relied on immunoSEQ multiplex PCR, and the TCRdb table lists in-frame clones only, not all of them. The sample lists a few hundred thousand clones, roughly 86% occurring once. The sample comprised peripheral blood. These receptors came from a woman between 45 and 65 years old who had recovered from COVID-19.

The table lists this clone with a few counts. The chain couples TRBV5-6 to TRBJ1-5, with D uncertain. CDR3 size: 14 residues. V was trimmed by 3 bases and J by 7 bases, leaving 14 bases between them. Per germline, CDR1 SGHDT and CDR2 YYEEEE. CDR3 residues: CASSSKSHRQPQHF. In DNA, the CDR3 is TGTGCCAGCAGCTCCAAGAGCCACCGGCAGCCCCAGCATTTT.

In the case of this clone: The sample contains more than one DNA sequence encoding this CDR3. The chain employs TRBV9 and TRBJ1-3; 11 nucleotides align to TRBD1. CDR1 SGDLS and CDR2 YYNGEE come from the germline V gene. The CDR3 spans 17 residues. After removal of 2 bases from V and 0 bases from J, the junction contained 4 bases not matched to a gene. For the CDR3, the DNA is TGTGCCAGCAGCGTGGGGACAGGGGGTAACTCTGGAAACACCATATATTTT. Protein product: CASSVGTGGNSGNTIYF.

The gene calls are TRBV28 and TRBJ2-7; tentative D call: TRBD2 (6 bases). The CDR3 loop spans 16 amino acids. Trimming took 5 bases from V and 3 from J, leaving 20 bases between them. From germline, CDR1 is MDHEN and CDR2 SYDVKM. Written as DNA, the CDR3 is TGTGCCAGCAGTCCCTTCGATAGCGGACTAAACTACGAGCAGTACTTC. It codes for CASSPFDSGLNYEQYF.

V usage is TRBV7-2 and J usage is TRBJ2-3, with TRBD2 matching over 7 bases. V lost 5 bases to trimming and J lost 4 bases; unmatched junction nucleotides: 6. Germline V lookup: CDR1 SGHTA, CDR2 FQGNSA. This CDR3 has 14 residues. This CDR3 reads CASSPGTTPDTQYF. The DNA of the CDR3 is TGTGCCAGCAGCCCGGGGACTACACCAGATACGCAGTATTTT.

This clone was seen just once. The DNA for the CDR3 is TGTGCCAGCAGATGGGGTGGGCAGGGCTATGGCTACACCTTC. Its protein is CASRWGGQGYGYTF. The chain links TRBV28 to TRBJ1-2; possible D gene TRBD1, 5 bases. Germline CDR1 is MDHEN and CDR2 is SYDVKM. This CDR3 has 14 residues. Trimming removed 6 bases from V and 4 bases from J, with 15 bases in between.

V is TRBV19 and J is TRBJ1-6; D not resolved. V lost 4 bases to trimming and J lost 0 bases, with 13 bases between them. Germline lookup yields CDR1 LNHDA and CDR2 SQIVND (reference sequence). This CDR3 has 17 residues. CDR3 loop: CASSNGVRGSYNSPLHF. As DNA, the CDR3 is TGTGCCAGTAGTAACGGTGTTCGGGGCTCCTATAATTCACCCCTCCACTTT.

The rearrangement links TRBV3-1 (or the pseudogene TRBV3-2) to TRBJ1-1, with D uncertain. This CDR3 is built from 12 residues. The V end was cut by 4 bases, the J end by 8 bases, with 11 bases between. The germline V gene encodes CDR1 LGHDT and CDR2 YNNKEL (reference sequence). The CDR3 coding sequence is TGTGCCAGCAGCCGCCCCCCGGGGGAAGCTTTCTTT. This gives the protein CASSRPPGEAFF.

The chain combines TRBV6-5 with TRBJ1-5; TRBD1 agrees at 10 bases. CDR1 and CDR2 from the germline V gene are MNHEY and SVGAGI. This CDR3 comprises 14 residues. Trimming took 5 bases from V and 10 from J; bases not matched to a gene: 8. The CDR3 sequence: CASSTGTGVVPQHF. The CDR3 DNA is TGTGCCAGCAGTACCGGGACAGGGGTCGTTCCCCAGCATTTT.

V is TRBV5-1 and J is TRBJ1-4; D possibly corresponds to TRBD1 (6 bases). Germline lookup yields CDR1 SGHRS and CDR2 YFSETQ. V was shortened by 2 bases and J by 8 bases, with 10 bases between the two germline ends. The CDR3 length is 13 residues. The CDR3 region is CASSLQGREKLFF. The CDR3 region has the DNA TGCGCCAGCAGCTTACAGGGTAGAGAAAAACTGTTTTTT.

The chain employs TRBV5-6 and TRBJ1-2; TRBD1 aligns across 9 bases. From germline, CDR1 is SGHDT and CDR2 YYEEEE. The CDR3 has 15 residues. The trim removed 3 bases at V and 1 base at J, leaving 4 bases unmatched. In nucleotides, the CDR3 is TGTGCCAGCAGCTCGGGGACAGGGATTAACTATGGCTACACCTTC. This translates into CASSSGTGINYGYTF.

The sample holds a few counts of this clone. The same CDR3 is also encoded by other DNA sequences in this sample. The chain combines TRBV5-4 with TRBJ2-7; a possible D gene is TRBD2 (6 bases). With 0 bases removed from V and 1 base from J, the gap between germline ends came to 8 bases. The length of the CDR3 is 14 residues. The germline gives CDR1 SGHNT, CDR2 YYREEE (reference sequence). Written as DNA, the CDR3 is TGTGCCAGCAGCTTGGCCGGGGGTTCCTACGAGCAGTACTTC. Its protein product is CASSLAGGSYEQYF.

J is TRBJ2-5 and V is TRBV19; D perhaps matches TRBD1 (5 bases). The CDR3 has 13 amino acids. V lost 5 bases and J 5 bases, leaving 12 bases between the germline ends. Per the germline V gene, CDR1 is LNHDA and CDR2 is SQIVND (reference sequence). This CDR3 is CASSSGKGETQYF. The CDR3 DNA follows: TGTGCCAGTAGTTCAGGAAAGGGGGAGACCCAGTACTTC. The complete variable domain, with remaining parts taken from reference TRBV19 and TRBJ2-5, reads DGGITQSPKYLFRKEGQNVTLSCEQNLNHDAMYWYRQDPGQGLRLIYYSQIVNDFQKGDIAEGYSVSREKKESFPLTVTSAQKNPTAFYLCASSSGKGETQYFGPGTRLLVL.

This clone was seen repeatedly, ten times or more. The chain employs TRBV11-2 and TRBJ1-5; the D gene is possibly TRBD1 (5 bases). The CDR3 is 16 amino acids. V was cut by 2 bases and J by 9 bases, with 20 bases left in between. Germline V lookup: CDR1 SGHAT, CDR2 FQNNGV. The CDR3 loop reads CASSLNGAGIPPPQHF. CDR3 sequence (DNA): TGTGCCAGCAGCTTAAACGGGGCGGGGATACCGCCGCCCCAGCATTTT.